This paragraph covers one TCR beta chain sequence. As yet, its antigen is unknown. This specimen comes from a study of cytomegalovirus exposure and HLA in healthy donors. Germline V lookup: CDR1 SGHTA, CDR2 FQGNSA. Trimming cost V 6 bases and J 6 bases, with 17 bases left between them. There are 14 residues in the CDR3. PCR used 60 Vbeta primers and 13 Jbeta primers. Produced via immunoSEQ multiplex PCR; TCRdb's table is partial and in-frame only. The sample lists about 160,000 clones; about three quarters were seen once. Notes on the study in general: Roughly uniform sequencing depth across donors was assumed, possibly incorrectly. In a later analysis, parvovirus B19, influenza, CMV and Epstein-Barr virus appeared linked to several top co-occurrence clusters. It was shown in a later analysis that HLA-associated TCR beta chains were more clonally expanded than other, equally common chains. Association of a missense DCLRE1C variant with TCR beta V- and J-gene trimming was reported in a later analysis.

The sequence was collected from a female donor in good health and CMV-seronegative. The chain is built from TRBV7-2 and TRBJ1-2; possibly TRBD1 for D (6 bases). Sequenced: PBMCs. The DNA of the CDR3 is TGTGCCAGCAGTAATTCCGGGACAAGCGATGGCTACACCTTC. Encoded protein: CASSNSGTSDGYTF.